The 22 T cell receptor beta chains reported below all come from one sample, sequenced in a study of T cell changes during pregnancy in multiple sclerosis. The table came from immunoSEQ multiplex PCR; TCRdb's copy has only in-frame clones and leaves some out. The sample yields some 41,000 clones, about 89% seen once. This specimen consisted of CD4+ T cells from peripheral blood mononuclear cells, obtained in the first trimester of pregnancy. All receptors come from a female donor with multiple sclerosis, enrolled in a pregnancy study.

The CDR3 nucleotides are TGTGCCAGCAGCGTAACAGGGTCGACCTACGAGCAGTACTTC. Translating gives CASSVTGSTYEQYF. J is TRBJ2-7 and V is TRBV9, with a weak D call TRBD1 (6 bases). V was cut by 1 base and J by 2 bases, with 10 bases left in between. Per germline, CDR1 SGDLS and CDR2 YYNGEE. This CDR3 spans 14 amino acids.

J is TRBJ2-2 and V is TRBV29-1; 10 positions match TRBD1. V lost 4 bases, J lost 7 bases, and 6 bases stayed unmatched. CDR1 is SQVTM and CDR2 is ANQGSEA in the germline V gene. CDR3 size: 14 residues. The CDR3 spells CSVGRQGAVGELFF. The CDR3 DNA is TGCAGCGTTGGAAGACAGGGGGCGGTCGGGGAGCTGTTTTTT.

The chain joins TRBV7-7 to TRBJ2-1, with 9 bases fitting TRBD1. Germline trimming cut 5 bases from V and 4 bases from J; bases unmatched to any gene: 6. This CDR3 is built from 15 residues. Germline V gives CDR1 SSHAT, CDR2 FNYEAQ (reference sequence). CDR3 DNA: TGTGCCAGCAGCCAAGGGACAGGGCCATACAATGAGCAGTTCTTC. It yields the protein CASSQGTGPYNEQFF.

The J gene is TRBJ2-3, the V gene TRBV5-1, with TRBD1 matching 11 bases. Per germline, CDR1 SGHRS and CDR2 YFSETQ. V shed 4 bases and J 6 bases; nucleotides not matched to a gene: 4. CDR3 size: 14 residues. The CDR3 DNA follows: TGCGCCAGCAGCGGACAGGGGGCAAGGGATACGCAGTATTTT. Translated, it gives CASSGQGARDTQYF. Full variable domain (missing parts from reference TRBV5-1 and TRBJ2-3): KAGVTQTPRYLIKTRGQQVTLSCSPISGHRSVSWYQQTPGQGLQFLFEYFSETQRNKGNFPGRFSGRQFSNSRSEMNVSTLELGDSALYLCASSGQGARDTQYFGPGTRLTVL.

V is TRBV10-3 and J is TRBJ2-7; 11 positions agree with TRBD2. The trim removed 6 bases at V and 6 bases at J, leaving 4 bases unmatched. The V gene's germline CDR1 is ENHRY and CDR2 SYGVKD. CDR3 length: 13 amino acids. The CDR3 reads CAIRTGTSGEQYF. CDR3 DNA: TGTGCCATCAGGACCGGGACTAGCGGCGAGCAGTACTTC.

The rearrangement links TRBV7-9 to TRBJ2-7; D is possibly TRBD2 (8 bases). Germline CDR1 SEHNR, CDR2 FQNEAQ (reference sequence). The CDR3 length is 19 residues. V was trimmed by 5 bases and J by 1 base, leaving 27 bases between them. The CDR3 protein is CASSPGDSGGPRGSYEQYF. As DNA, the CDR3 is TGTGCCAGCAGCCCGGGGGACAGCGGGGGCCCCCGGGGTTCCTACGAGCAGTACTTC.

The chain combines TRBV18 with TRBJ1-5, with D unresolved. Germline values: CDR1 KGHSH, CDR2 LQKENI. The ends were cut back, 4 bases at V and 4 bases at J, with 5 bases in the middle. CDR3 length equals 12 residues. The CDR3 sequence: CASSLKNQPQHF. CDR3 DNA: TGTGCCAGCTCACTTAAAAATCAGCCCCAGCATTTT.

The V call is TRBV30, the J call TRBJ1-1, with a tentative D call TRBD1 (5 bases). The length of the CDR3 is 13 residues. The germline V gene has CDR1 GTSNPN and CDR2 SVGIG (reference sequence). The ends were cut back, 5 bases at V and 2 bases at J, with 12 bases in the middle. The DNA for the CDR3 is TGTGCCTGGGCGGGACCTTTAAACACTGAAGCTTTCTTT. Translation gives CAWAGPLNTEAFF.

The chain has TRBV5-1 and TRBJ2-5, with 9 nucleotides matching TRBD2. Germline CDR1 reads SGHRS; CDR2 reads YFSETQ. The trim removed 0 bases at V and 2 bases at J, leaving 5 bases unmatched. The CDR3 consists of 16 residues. The CDR3 reads CASSLGLAELQETQYF. Written as DNA, the CDR3 is TGCGCCAGCAGCTTGGGACTAGCGGAACTTCAAGAGACCCAGTACTTC.

This chain links TRBV2 with TRBJ1-2, with D perhaps TRBD1 (5 bases). The V and J ends lost 2 bases and 1 base respectively, with 11 bases between them. Germline lookup yields CDR1 SNHLY and CDR2 FYNNEI. This CDR3 has 15 amino acids. DNA for the CDR3: TGTGCCAGCAGTGAAACTGGGGGGATTAACTATGGCTACACCTTC. Translated, it gives CASSETGGINYGYTF.

The V call is TRBV7-9, the J call TRBJ2-1; TRBD2 might be the D (6 bases). The germline V gene has CDR1 SEHNR and CDR2 FQNEAQ (reference sequence). V gave up 4 bases and J gave up 0 bases, with 13 bases separating them. The CDR3 sequence is 16 residues long. In DNA, the CDR3 is TGTGCCAGCAGCTCTTATGGGACTGACTCCTACAATGAGCAGTTCTTC. The encoded protein is CASSSYGTDSYNEQFF.

The J gene is TRBJ2-3, the V gene TRBV7-2, with 8 bases fitting TRBD2. This CDR3 region has 15 residues. The germline V gene has CDR1 SGHTA and CDR2 FQGNSA. The V gene end was trimmed by 5 bases and the J gene end by 4 bases; junction bases not matched to a gene: 8. The CDR3 sequence is CASSLGTSLPDTQYF. In nucleotides, the CDR3 is TGTGCCAGCAGCCTAGGGACTAGTCTCCCAGATACGCAGTATTTT. Drawing the rest from reference TRBV7-2 and TRBJ2-3, the complete variable domain is GAGVSQSPSNKVTEKGKDVELRCDPISGHTALYWYRQSLGQGLEFLIYFQGNSAPDKSGLPSDRFSAERTGGSVSTLTIQRTQQEDSAVYLCASSLGTSLPDTQYFGPGTRLTVL.

The chain has TRBV5-1 and TRBJ2-5, with a weak D call TRBD1 (5 bases). CDR3 length: 13 residues. Germline V gene sequence: CDR1 SGHRS, CDR2 YFSETQ. V gave up 5 bases and J gave up 3 bases, with 11 bases separating them. The CDR3 is CASRRQIEETQYF. The CDR3 bases are TGCGCCAGCAGGCGACAGATAGAAGAGACCCAGTACTTC.

CDR3 nucleotide sequence: TGTGCCATCAGTGAGTCCGAGGGACAGATCTCCTACGAGCAGTACTTC. This translates into CAISESEGQISYEQYF. The rearrangement joins TRBV10-3 to TRBJ2-7; 7 positions agree with TRBD1. The CDR3 is made up of 16 amino acids. V lost 0 bases to trimming and J lost 0 bases; unmatched junction nucleotides: 5. CDR1 ENHRY and CDR2 SYGVKD come from the germline V gene.

The chain couples TRBV7-2 to TRBJ1-3; TRBD1 matches at 7 bases. CDR1 SGHTA and CDR2 FQGNSA come from the germline V gene. The CDR3 is 14 residues long. Trimming at V came to 2 bases and at J to 2 bases, leaving 0 bases not matched to a gene. CDR3 nucleotide sequence: TGTGCCAGCAGCTTACAGGGGGCTGGAAACACCATATATTTT. Translated, it gives CASSLQGAGNTIYF.

This clone has only one observation. The genes are TRBV7-9 and TRBJ1-2; 8 bases are a match to TRBD1. CDR3 length equals 15 residues. After removal of 5 bases from V and 8 bases from J, the junction contained 13 bases not matched to a gene. Germline CDR1 and CDR2: SEHNR and FQNEAQ (reference sequence). The CDR3 DNA follows: TGTGCCAGCAGCCCGTCCCTGGGGAGACAGGGGGGCTACACCTTC. Protein: CASSPSLGRQGGYTF.

The rearrangement links TRBV6-5 to TRBJ2-7; tentative D call: TRBD1 (5 bases). In germline, CDR1 is MNHEY, CDR2 SVGAGI. This CDR3 contains 13 residues. V lost 8 bases to trimming and J lost 3 bases, with 14 bases between them. This CDR3 is CASRIGHFYEQYF. CDR3 DNA: TGTGCCAGCCGCATTGGACACTTCTACGAGCAGTACTTC.

The chain carries TRBV7-6 and TRBJ2-1; 14 nucleotides align to TRBD2. Germline lookup yields CDR1 SGHVS and CDR2 FNYEAQ. V shed 3 bases, J shed 7 bases, and the junction held 2 bases outside the gene matches. The CDR3 has 15 residues. The CDR3 is CASSFRLAGGNEQFF. The CDR3, as DNA: TGTGCCAGCAGCTTCAGACTAGCGGGGGGGAATGAGCAGTTCTTC.

The rearrangement links TRBV7-2 to TRBJ2-1; 9 bases align to TRBD2. The CDR3 has 15 amino acids. The germline V gene has CDR1 SGHTA and CDR2 FQGNSA. V shed 2 bases and J 1 base; nucleotides not matched to a gene: 0. Here the CDR3 DNA reads TGTGCCAGCAGCTTACTAGCGGGGTCCTACAATGAGCAGTTCTTC. It encodes CASSLLAGSYNEQFF.

The chain carries TRBV19 and TRBJ1-2; possibly TRBD1 for D (5 bases). V shed 3 bases and J shed 8 bases, with 10 bases lying between them. Germline CDR1 reads LNHDA; CDR2 reads SQIVND (reference sequence). This CDR3 comprises 12 residues. The CDR3 sequence is CASSIRWGGYTF. CDR3 DNA sequence: TGTGCCAGTAGTATCAGATGGGGCGGCTACACCTTC. Variable domain in full (rest from reference TRBV19 and TRBJ1-2): DGGITQSPKYLFRKEGQNVTLSCEQNLNHDAMYWYRQDPGQGLRLIYYSQIVNDFQKGDIAEGYSVSREKKESFPLTVTSAQKNPTAFYLCASSIRWGGYTFGSGTRLTVV.

This chain joins TRBV9 and TRBJ2-1; D remains unclear. The germline gives CDR1 SGDLS, CDR2 YYNGEE. The CDR3 contains 14 residues. V gave up 0 bases and J gave up 8 bases, with 12 bases separating them. This CDR3 reads CASSVAPGSDEQFF. In DNA, the CDR3 is TGTGCCAGCAGCGTAGCTCCCGGGTCCGATGAGCAGTTCTTC. Filled out from reference TRBV9 and TRBJ2-1, the complete variable domain reads DSGVTQTPKHLITATGQRVTLRCSPRSGDLSVYWYQQSLDQGLQFLIQYYNGEERAKGNILERFSAQQFPDLHSELNLSSLELGDSALYFCASSVAPGSDEQFFGPGTRLTVL.

V gene TRBV11-3 combines with J gene TRBJ2-5; 9 nucleotides line up with TRBD1. Germline CDR1 reads SGHNT; CDR2 reads YENEEA. This CDR3 spans 15 amino acids. The junction had 7 bases not matched to a gene; V was cut back by 3 bases and J by 5 bases. The CDR3 sequence is CASSFTGQGRETQYF. DNA for the CDR3: TGTGCCAGCAGCTTCACTGGACAGGGGCGGGAGACCCAGTACTTC.